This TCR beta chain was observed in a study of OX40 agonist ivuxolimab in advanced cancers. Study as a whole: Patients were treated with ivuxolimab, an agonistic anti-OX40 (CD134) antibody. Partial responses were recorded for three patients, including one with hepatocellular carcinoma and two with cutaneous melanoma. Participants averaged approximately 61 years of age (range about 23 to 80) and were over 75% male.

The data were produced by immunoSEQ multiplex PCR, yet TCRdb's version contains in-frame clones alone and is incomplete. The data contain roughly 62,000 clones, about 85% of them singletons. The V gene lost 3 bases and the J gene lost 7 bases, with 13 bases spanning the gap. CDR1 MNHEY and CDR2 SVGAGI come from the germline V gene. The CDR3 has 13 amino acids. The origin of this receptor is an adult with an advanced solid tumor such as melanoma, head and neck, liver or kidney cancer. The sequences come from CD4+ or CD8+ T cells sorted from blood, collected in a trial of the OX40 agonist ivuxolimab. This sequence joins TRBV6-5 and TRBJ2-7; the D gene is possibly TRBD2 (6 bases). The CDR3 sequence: CASSYGGAGEQYF. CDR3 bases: TGTGCCAGCAGTTATGGCGGGGCGGGGGAGCAGTACTTC.